This T cell receptor (beta chain) emerged from a study of patients and donors after allogeneic stem cell transplantation (dated by TCRdb to 2019 to 2021). As for this clonotype: It has no known antigen specificity. No base qualities exist here, and no much larger clone lies one base off it.

Library prep was done by RT-PCR. Sequencing used a NextSeq 550. TCRdb trimmed the raw reads at Q25, called clones with MiXCR and kept productive beta chains. Here each entry gathers all rows of one CDR3 protein and keeps the most common genes and DNA. The sample table records approximately 250,000 distinct CDR3 sequences; 14% of these occur just once. The ten largest clones add up to approximately 10% of the sample. The CDR3, cysteine through phenylalanine, is 15 amino acids long. CDR3 DNA is the only sequence kept; it has 45 bases, read in frame from the first base. V and J lose 0 bases and 1 base, and a span of 11 bases separates them. The germline V gene yields SGHRS for CDR1 and YFSETQ for CDR2.

Material for sequencing was blood, either unsorted or a sorted T cell fraction (not recorded which). The V gene is TRBV5-1 and the J gene is TRBJ2-7, with the D gene not clear enough to name. The TCR originated in a human donor who was either an allogeneic HSCT recipient or a stem cell or donor lymphocyte infusion donor (not recorded which). It is not recorded whose cells these are; they may come from a transplant donor. The DNA is TGCGCCAGCAGCTTGGAGGGTACAAGGTCCTACGAGCAGTACTTC. This translates into CASSLEGTRSYEQYF.